The subject of this entry is one T cell receptor (beta chain). Its antigen remains undetermined. Base quality data are lacking; no much larger clone is found one base away. The library was obtained by the immunoSEQ multiplex PCR assay. The multiplex PCR relied on a mix of 60 forward primers for TCR Vbeta segments and 13 reverse primers for TCR Jbeta segments. The CDR3 region of rearranged TCR beta genes was amplified from genomic DNA with a multiplex PCR assay. On the Illumina HiSeq System, the amplified TCR beta libraries were sequenced as 87-base-pair reads. Turning to the authors' computational methods: Across the 670 or so repertoires, a later analysis counted some 80 million unique TCR beta chains, roughly 11 million of which were shared by at least two donors. A nearest-neighbor algorithm error-corrected the raw reads and collapsed the reads into unique sequences, merging closely related sequences to remove PCR and sequencing errors. CDR3 sequences were aligned to IMGT reference sequences to assign V, D and J gene segments. For a sequence to be retained, a match of at least six nucleotides was required to both a V gene segment and a J gene segment. A rearrangement was called productive if the CDR3 had no stop codons and remained in frame with V and J, and every other rearrangement was called non-productive. CDR3 was defined according to IMGT convention as the region running from the second conserved V-encoded cysteine to the conserved J-encoded phenylalanine. The earlier analysis of 587 of the donors excluded sequences that lacked an unambiguous match to a single V gene segment. An earlier analysis of over 450 of the donors classified V segments as functional when productive rearrangements were above 56.7% and as segregating when the standard deviation between donors was above 5%. A statistical classification framework was built for diagnosing cytomegalovirus status from the catalog of TCR beta chain sequences. In a later analysis, TCR nucleotide sequences were compared against IMGT/GENE-DB human TR gene sequences so that V and J genes could be assigned. Using the TCRdist pipeline, a later analysis assigned CDR3 sequences along with most-parsimonious VDJ recombination scenarios. In a later analysis, each TCR beta chain was defined by its CDR3 amino acid sequence together with its V-gene family, and reads without a unique V-gene family were excluded. As a way to deal with suspected cross-contamination and a sequencing artifact, a later analysis dropped hundreds of nucleotide sequences that were highly shared and had low generation probability. A later analysis calculated a clonal expansion index for each public chain from normalized within-repertoire ranks of inferred template counts. Generation probabilities in a later analysis came from a VDJ recombination model fitted to out-of-frame rearrangements, and those results were checked against IGoR. A later analysis scored TCR-TCR, TCR-HLA and TCR-CMV co-occurrence with hypergeometric tests, applying a repertoire-size bias correction to TCR pairs. A later analysis estimated false discovery rates by permuting HLA or CMV assignments 20 times. In a later analysis, co-occurring TCRs were grouped using DBSCAN, with TCRdist sequence similarity added in when clustering inside HLA-allele-positive subsets. Co-occurrence clustering excluded repertoires with fewer than 30,000 or more than 120,000 public chains, plus five with anomalous nucleotide sharing. The clones in this table, taken by TCRdb from immuneACCESS, are in-frame only. Not every clone is retained; where verified, under half of the shortfall comes from an unresolved V gene, and the cause of the rest is unknown. The DNA was the basis for D and trimming; V, J and clone size are from that table. Counted in this sample were around 110,000 clones; around 75% of them appeared once. The ten biggest clones cover around 0.95% of the sample.

The entry originates in a study of cytomegalovirus exposure and HLA in healthy donors (dated by TCRdb to 2017 to 2019). In terms of the full investigation: An earlier analysis of several hundred of the donors reported around 280 Gb of sequence data and around 100 million unique TCR beta sequences obtained from about 179 million T cells. Around 300 gigabases of sequencing data and around 87 million unique TCR sequences were included in an early release covering several hundred HLA-typed donors. The genetic ancestry cluster associated with self-reported Caucasian donors included 81% of the roughly 380 genotyped donors. The study aimed to test whether signatures of past pathogen exposure could be identified by cataloging public T cell receptors. The study used immunosequencing to profile the T cell repertoires of 666 subjects and linked those repertoires to cytomegalovirus serostatus. A separate validation cohort of roughly 110 different subjects was used in addition to the 666-subject first cohort. To predict cytomegalovirus infection status, the study combined high-throughput TCR immunosequencing, statistical association of individual TCRs with disease status, and machine learning. To study patterns of TCR occurrence, a later analysis re-analyzed previously published TCR beta repertoires from several hundred donors and added high-resolution HLA genotyping. Rather than drawing on any new phenotypic data, the later analysis identified candidate immune exposures from TCR beta sequences and the way those sequences occurred across donors. In an earlier analysis of a few hundred of the donors, high-throughput TCR beta sequencing was used to judge whether each TCR beta V gene segment behaved as functional or pseudogenic. Donor age, sex, ethnicity and CMV serostatus were compiled alongside the repertoire data. Genome-wide SNP genotypes for about 65% of the roughly 670 donors were used in a later genetic analysis, which treated that subset as a discovery cohort. Every repertoire in the discovery cohort had been generated on one and the same sequencing platform. HLA typing included class I and class II loci at four-digit resolution. The number of donors typed differed by locus, with roughly 620-630 for A, B, C, DRB1 and DQB1, roughly 520 for DQA1, 600 to 610 for DPA1, and some 450 for DPB1. Four or five DR-DQ haplotypes were handled as single units for association and clustering because linkage in the cohort was strong. Among 350 to 400 genotyped donors of the cohort, an average of about 240,000 unique TCR beta nucleotide sequences were sequenced per donor, about a sixth of them non-productive. What the study reported, not specific to this receptor: In a later analysis, around 15,000 TCR beta sequences were associated with specific HLA alleles at a false discovery rate of 0.05. In a later analysis, several top co-occurrence clusters were reported to appear linked to parvovirus B19, influenza, CMV and Epstein-Barr virus. In a later analysis, HLA-associated TCR beta chains were found to be more clonally expanded and to have lower generation probabilities than equally common non-associated chains. The classifier was reported to diagnose cytomegalovirus status with high specificity and sensitivity in both the original and validation cohorts. Compared with the roughly 700-donor mean, donors in an Asian-associated ancestry cluster had fewer N-insertions in productive TCRs, according to a later genetic analysis. Because counts were too low, seventeen rarely observed V segments, including chromosome 9 orphons, were left out of the earlier analysis of 500 to 650 of the donors. Presence/absence analyses assumed roughly uniform sequencing depth across donors, an assumption that may not hold. Assigning TCR associations to individual alleles was difficult when HLA alleles, especially DR and DQ, strongly co-occurred. A further reported finding was that TCR beta sequences accurately predicted the HLA-A and HLA-B alleles for most subjects in the first cohort. In the study, about 150 TCR beta chains were listed as associated with cytomegalovirus. Because some donors lacked HLA typing at each locus, the association tests relied only on the typed subset. Most TCR sequences were observed very rarely across donors, whereas some public TCRs were present in many individuals. Correlated functional status among segregating V segments might be attributable to linkage disequilibrium, but an unknown experimental factor could not be ruled out. Immune exposure information for the cohort was limited to CMV serostatus. The sequencing pipeline was judged likely to have produced a cluster of highly shared sequence variants as a technical artifact. According to a later analysis, TCR association rates differed among HLA loci, with DRB1 alleles showing the most associated TCRs and HLA-C alleles showing the fewest. The 87-base-pair reads could not distinguish some IMGT-functional V segments, including TRBV6-2 and TRBV6-3, so those segments were excluded. Only TCR beta chains were sequenced in this cohort, and the absence of alpha or paired-chain data limited detectable features. In an earlier analysis of under 600 of the donors, most TCR beta V segments were observed in productive rearrangements about 87% or about 30% of the time, broadly matching IMGT annotations. The authors suggested that the approach could potentially be generalized to other disease states and immunological phenotypes. In a later genetic analysis, a missense DCLRE1C variant was associated with V-gene and J-gene trimming of TCR beta chains, and the association was replicated in an independent cohort. A few of the identified cytomegalovirus-associated TCR beta chains were confirmed in vitro to be specific for cytomegalovirus antigens. A later analysis found that most CMV-associated TCR beta chains appeared HLA-restricted, with HLA associations seemingly driven largely by CMV exposure.

CDR1 and CDR2 (LGHNA, YSLEER) derive from the germline V gene. V and J are truncated by 3 bases and 4 bases respectively, leaving an intervening sequence of 13 bases. The CDR3 contains 16 residues, cysteine and phenylalanine counted. Only the CDR3 DNA is retained, 48 bases long and in frame from the first base. The cohort comprised 710 or so healthy bone marrow donors. At the time of sampling, every cohort member was nominally healthy, though immune exposures that went unrecorded were likely present. The donor tested CMV seronegative, placing the donor among the 350 or so seronegative members of the cohort. Every donor gave a peripheral blood sample, and the peripheral blood mononuclear cells from that sample were used for TCR beta sequencing. The Qiagen DNeasy Blood Extraction Kit was used to extract genomic DNA from the blood cell samples.

The TCR was taken from a woman under 40 in good health and CMV-seronegative. The source material was PBMCs. The chain uses TRBV4-3 and TRBJ1-6; TRBD1 is possibly the D segment (6 matching bases). The CDR3 reads CASSQGGQSYNSPLHF. The sequenced DNA is TGCGCCAGCAGCCAGGGCGGACAGTCATATAATTCACCCCTCCACTTT.